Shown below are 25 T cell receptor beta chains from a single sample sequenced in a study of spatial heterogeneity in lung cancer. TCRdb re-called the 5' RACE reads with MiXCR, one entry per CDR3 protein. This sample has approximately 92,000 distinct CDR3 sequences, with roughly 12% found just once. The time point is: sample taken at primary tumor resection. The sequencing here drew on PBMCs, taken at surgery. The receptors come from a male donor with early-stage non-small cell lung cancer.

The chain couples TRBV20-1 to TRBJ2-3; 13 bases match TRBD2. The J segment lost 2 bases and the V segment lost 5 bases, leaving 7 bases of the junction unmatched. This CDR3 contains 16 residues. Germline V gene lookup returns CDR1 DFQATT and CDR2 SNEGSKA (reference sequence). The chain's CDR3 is CSAQKGTSGDTDTQYF. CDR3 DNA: TGCAGTGCTCAAAAGGGGACTAGCGGGGACACAGATACGCAGTATTTT.

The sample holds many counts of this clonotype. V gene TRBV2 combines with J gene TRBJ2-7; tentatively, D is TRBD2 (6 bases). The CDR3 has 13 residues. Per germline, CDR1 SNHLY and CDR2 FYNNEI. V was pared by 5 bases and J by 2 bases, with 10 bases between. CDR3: CASSRGLAYEQYF. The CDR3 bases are TGTGCCAGCAGTCGGGGGTTAGCCTACGAGCAGTACTTC.

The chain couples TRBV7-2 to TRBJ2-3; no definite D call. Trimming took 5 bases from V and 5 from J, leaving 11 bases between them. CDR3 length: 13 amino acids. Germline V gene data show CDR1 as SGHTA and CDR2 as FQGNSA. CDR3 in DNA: TGTGCCAGCAGCCCCAGCGTAAAAGATACGCAGTATTTT. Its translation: CASSPSVKDTQYF.

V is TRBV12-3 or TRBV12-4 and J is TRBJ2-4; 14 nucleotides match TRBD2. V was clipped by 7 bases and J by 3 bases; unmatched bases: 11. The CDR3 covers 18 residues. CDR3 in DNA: TGTGCCAGCACGACTAGCGGGGGGGACCGAGAGGGCAAAAACATTCAGTACTTC. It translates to CASTTSGGDREGKNIQYF.

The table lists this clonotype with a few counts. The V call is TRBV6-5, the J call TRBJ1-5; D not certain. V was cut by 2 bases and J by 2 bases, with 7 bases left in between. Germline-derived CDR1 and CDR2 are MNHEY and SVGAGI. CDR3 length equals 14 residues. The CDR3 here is CASSYPGGNQPQHF. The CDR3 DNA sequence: TGTGCCAGCAGTTACCCCGGGGGCAATCAGCCCCAGCATTTT.

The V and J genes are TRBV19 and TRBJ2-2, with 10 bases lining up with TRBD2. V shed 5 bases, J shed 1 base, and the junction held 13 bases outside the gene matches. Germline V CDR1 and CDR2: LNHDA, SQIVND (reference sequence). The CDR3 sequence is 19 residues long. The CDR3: CASSYPPSSGRVNTGELFF. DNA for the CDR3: TGTGCCAGTAGTTATCCACCCTCCAGCGGGAGGGTGAACACCGGGGAGCTGTTTTTT.

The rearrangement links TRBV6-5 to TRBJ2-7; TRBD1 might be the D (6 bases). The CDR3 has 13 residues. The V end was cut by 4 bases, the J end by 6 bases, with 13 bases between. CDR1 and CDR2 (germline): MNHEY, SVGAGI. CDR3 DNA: TGTGCCAGCAGTTCCCACAGGGTTCGCGAGCAGTACTTC. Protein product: CASSSHRVREQYF.

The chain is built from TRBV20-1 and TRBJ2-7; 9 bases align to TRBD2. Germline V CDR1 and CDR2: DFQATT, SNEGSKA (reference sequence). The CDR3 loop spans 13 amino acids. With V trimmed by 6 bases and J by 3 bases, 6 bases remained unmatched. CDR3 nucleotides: TGCAGTGCACCGACTAGCGGACGCTACGAGCAGTACTTC. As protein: CSAPTSGRYEQYF.

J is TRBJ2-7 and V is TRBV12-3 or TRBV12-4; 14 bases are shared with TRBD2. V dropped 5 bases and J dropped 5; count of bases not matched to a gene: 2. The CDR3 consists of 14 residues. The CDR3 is CASSMGLAGDEQYF. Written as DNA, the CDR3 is TGTGCCAGCAGTATGGGACTAGCGGGAGACGAGCAGTACTTC.

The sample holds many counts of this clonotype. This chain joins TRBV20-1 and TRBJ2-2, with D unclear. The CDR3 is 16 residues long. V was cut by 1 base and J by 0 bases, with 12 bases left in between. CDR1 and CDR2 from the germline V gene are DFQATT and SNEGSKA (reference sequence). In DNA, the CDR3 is TGCAGTGCTAGAGTCGGGCGGAGAGCGAACACCGGGGAGCTGTTTTTT. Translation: CSARVGRRANTGELFF.

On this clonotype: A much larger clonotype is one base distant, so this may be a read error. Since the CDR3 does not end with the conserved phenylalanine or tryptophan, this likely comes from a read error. The DNA of the CDR3 is TGTGCCAGCAGCCCGCAAGGCGCTAACTATGGCTACACCATC. Amino acids: CASSPQGANYGYTI. The rearrangement joins TRBV3-1 to TRBJ1-2, with D uncertain. V was clipped by 4 bases and J by 0 bases, with 9 bases between them. This CDR3 has 14 amino acids. The germline CDR1 and CDR2 sequences are LGHDT and YNNKEL (reference sequence).

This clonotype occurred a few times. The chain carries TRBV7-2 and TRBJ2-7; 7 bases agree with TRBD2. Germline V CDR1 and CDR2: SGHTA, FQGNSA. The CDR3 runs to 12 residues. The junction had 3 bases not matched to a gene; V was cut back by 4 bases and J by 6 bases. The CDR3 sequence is CASSWERGEQYF. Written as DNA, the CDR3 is TGTGCCAGCAGCTGGGAGCGGGGCGAGCAGTACTTC.

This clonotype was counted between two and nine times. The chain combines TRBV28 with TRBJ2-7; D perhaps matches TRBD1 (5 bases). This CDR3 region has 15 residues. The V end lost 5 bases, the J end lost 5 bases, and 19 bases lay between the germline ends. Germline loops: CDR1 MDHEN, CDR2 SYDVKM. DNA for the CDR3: TGTGCCAGCAGTAACCAGGGCGGTCCTATCGACGAGCAGTACTTC. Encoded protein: CASSNQGGPIDEQYF.

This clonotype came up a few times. The CDR3 is CASSLASGGEQTDTQYF. Written as DNA, the CDR3 is TGTGCCAGCAGCTTAGCTAGCGGGGGAGAGCAGACAGATACGCAGTATTTT. The genes are TRBV7-2 and TRBJ2-3; 9 nucleotides align to TRBD2. Germline CDR1 SGHTA, CDR2 FQGNSA. J lost 3 bases, V lost 0 bases, and 7 bases had no gene match. The CDR3 is 17 amino acids.

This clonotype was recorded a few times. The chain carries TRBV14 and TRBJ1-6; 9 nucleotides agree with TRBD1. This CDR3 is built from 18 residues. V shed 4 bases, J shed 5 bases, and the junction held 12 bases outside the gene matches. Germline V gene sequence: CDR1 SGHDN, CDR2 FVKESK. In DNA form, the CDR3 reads TGTGCCAGCAGCCTACACCGGGACAGGGAAAATAATAATTCACCCCTCCACTTT. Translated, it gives CASSLHRDRENNNSPLHF.

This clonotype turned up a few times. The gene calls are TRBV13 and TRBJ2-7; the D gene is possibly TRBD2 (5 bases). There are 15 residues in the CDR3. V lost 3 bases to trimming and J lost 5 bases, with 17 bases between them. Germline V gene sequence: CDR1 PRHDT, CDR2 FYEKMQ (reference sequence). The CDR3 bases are TGTGCCAGCAGCTTTTCGGGGATAGAAGAGAACGAGCAGTACTTC. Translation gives CASSFSGIEENEQYF.

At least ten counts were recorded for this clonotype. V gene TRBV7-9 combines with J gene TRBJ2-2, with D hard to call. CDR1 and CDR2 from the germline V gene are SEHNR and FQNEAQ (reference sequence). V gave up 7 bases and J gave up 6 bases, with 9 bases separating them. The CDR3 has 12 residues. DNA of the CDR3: TGTGCCAGCATCCCCCAGCCCGGGGAGCTGTTTTTT. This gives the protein CASIPQPGELFF.

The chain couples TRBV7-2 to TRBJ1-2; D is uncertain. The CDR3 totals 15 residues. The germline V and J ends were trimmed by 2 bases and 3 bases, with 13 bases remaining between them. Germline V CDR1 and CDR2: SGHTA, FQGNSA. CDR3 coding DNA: TGTGCCAGCAGCTTAAGATTAGGGTCCGACTATGGCTACACCTTC. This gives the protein CASSLRLGSDYGYTF.

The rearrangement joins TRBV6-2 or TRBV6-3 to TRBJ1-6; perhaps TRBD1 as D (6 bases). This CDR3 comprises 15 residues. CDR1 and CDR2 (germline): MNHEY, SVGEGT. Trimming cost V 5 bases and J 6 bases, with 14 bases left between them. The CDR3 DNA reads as TGTGCCAGCAGTCCCCGGACAGCTGCTAATTCACCCCTCCACTTT. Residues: CASSPRTAANSPLHF.

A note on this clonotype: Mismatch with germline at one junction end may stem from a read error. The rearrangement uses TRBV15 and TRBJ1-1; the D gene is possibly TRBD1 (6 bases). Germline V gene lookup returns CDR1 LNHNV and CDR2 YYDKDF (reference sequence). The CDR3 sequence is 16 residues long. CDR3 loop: CATSRDLAGVNTEVFF. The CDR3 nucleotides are TGTGCCACCAGCAGAGATCTAGCAGGGGTGAACACTGAAGTTTTCTTT.

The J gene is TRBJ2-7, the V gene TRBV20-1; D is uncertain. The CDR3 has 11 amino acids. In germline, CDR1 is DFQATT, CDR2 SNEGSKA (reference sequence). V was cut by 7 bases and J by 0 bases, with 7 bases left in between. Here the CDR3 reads CSGSFSYEQYF. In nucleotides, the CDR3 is TGCAGTGGATCCTTCTCCTACGAGCAGTACTTC.

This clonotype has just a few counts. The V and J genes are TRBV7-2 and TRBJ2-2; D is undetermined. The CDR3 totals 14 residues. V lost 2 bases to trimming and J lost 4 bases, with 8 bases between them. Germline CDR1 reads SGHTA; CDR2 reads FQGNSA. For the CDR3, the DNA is TGTGCCAGCAGCTTAAAGACGCTCACCGGGGAGCTGTTTTTT. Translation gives CASSLKTLTGELFF.

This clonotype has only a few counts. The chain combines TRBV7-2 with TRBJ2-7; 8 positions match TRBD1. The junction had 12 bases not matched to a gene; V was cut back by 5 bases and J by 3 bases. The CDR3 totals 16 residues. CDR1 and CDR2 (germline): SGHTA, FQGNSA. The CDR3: CASSAPARQGFYEQYF. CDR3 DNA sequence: TGTGCCAGCAGCGCACCGGCTCGACAGGGGTTCTACGAGCAGTACTTC. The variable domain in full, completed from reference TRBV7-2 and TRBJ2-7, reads GAGVSQSPSNKVTEKGKDVELRCDPISGHTALYWYRQSLGQGLEFLIYFQGNSAPDKSGLPSDRFSAERTGGSVSTLTIQRTQQEDSAVYLCASSAPARQGFYEQYFGPGTRLTVT.

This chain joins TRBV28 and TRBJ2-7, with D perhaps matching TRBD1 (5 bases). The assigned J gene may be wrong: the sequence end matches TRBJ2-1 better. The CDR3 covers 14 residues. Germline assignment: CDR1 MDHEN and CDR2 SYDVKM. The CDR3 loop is CASSLGADTYEQFF. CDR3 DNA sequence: TGTGCCAGCAGTTTAGGGGCAGACACCTACGAGCAGTTCTTC.

The CDR3 is CASSPLKDTGELFF. The CDR3 nucleotides read TGTGCCAGCTCACCGCTTAAGGACACCGGGGAGCTGTTTTTT. V is TRBV18 and J is TRBJ2-2; D is unclear. The CDR3 has 14 amino acids. V was cut by 3 bases and J by 3 bases, with 8 bases left in between. CDR1 and CDR2 from the germline V gene are KGHSH and LQKENI.